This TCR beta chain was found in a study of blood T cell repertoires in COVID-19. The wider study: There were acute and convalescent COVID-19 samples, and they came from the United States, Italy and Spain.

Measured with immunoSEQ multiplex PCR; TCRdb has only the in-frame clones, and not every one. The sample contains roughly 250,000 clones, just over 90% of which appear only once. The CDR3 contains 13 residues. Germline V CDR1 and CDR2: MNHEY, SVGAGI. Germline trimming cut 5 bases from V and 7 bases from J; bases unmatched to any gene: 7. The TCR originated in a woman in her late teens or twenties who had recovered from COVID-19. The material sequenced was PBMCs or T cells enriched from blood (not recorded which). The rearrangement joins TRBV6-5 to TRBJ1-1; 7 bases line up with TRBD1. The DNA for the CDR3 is TGTGCCAGCAGTCGGACAGGCCAGGGTGAAGCTTTCTTT. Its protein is CASSRTGQGEAFF.